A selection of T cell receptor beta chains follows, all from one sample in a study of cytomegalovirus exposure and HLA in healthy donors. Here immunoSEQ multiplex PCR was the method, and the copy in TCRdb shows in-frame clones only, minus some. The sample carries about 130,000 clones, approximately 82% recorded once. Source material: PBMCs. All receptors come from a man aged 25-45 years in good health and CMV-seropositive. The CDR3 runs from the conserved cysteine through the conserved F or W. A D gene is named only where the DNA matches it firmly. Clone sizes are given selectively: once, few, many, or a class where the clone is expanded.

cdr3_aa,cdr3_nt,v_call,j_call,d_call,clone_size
CASSSLDRPSYEQYF,TGTGCCAGCAGCTCCTTGGACAGACCGTCCTACGAGCAGTACTTC,TRBV7-9,TRBJ2-7,.,.
CASSLATGGGTDTQYF,TGTGCCAGTAGTCTCGCCACGGGAGGAGGCACAGATACGCAGTATTTT,TRBV19,TRBJ2-3,TRBD2,.
CASSYGTGPYEQYF,TGTGCCAGCAGTTACGGGACAGGGCCCTACGAGCAGTACTTC,TRBV6-6,TRBJ2-7,TRBD1,.
CSVEVGLAGGGEQYF,TGCAGCGTTGAAGTTGGACTAGCGGGAGGCGGCGAGCAGTACTTC,TRBV29-1,TRBJ2-7,TRBD2,.
CASSLTSGAYNEQFF,TGCGCCAGCAGCCTTACTAGCGGGGCGTACAATGAGCAGTTCTTC,TRBV10-1,TRBJ2-1,TRBD2,once
CASSLWAGNNYGYTF,TGCGCCAGCAGCTTGTGGGCCGGCAATAACTATGGCTACACCTTC,TRBV5-1,TRBJ1-2,.,.
CASSGAGVTDTQYF,TGCGCCAGCAGCGGAGCGGGAGTCACAGATACGCAGTATTTT,TRBV5-1,TRBJ2-3,TRBD2,once
CATSRDPGGPDTQYF,TGTGCCACCAGCAGAGATCCGGGGGGGCCAGATACGCAGTATTTT,TRBV15,TRBJ2-3,TRBD2,.
CASSPPTGQLSYEQYF,TGTGCCAGCAGCCCACCGACGGGACAGTTGTCCTACGAGCAGTACTTC,TRBV5-5,TRBJ2-7,TRBD1,.
CASSRGDGDEQFF,TGTGCCAGCAGCCGGGGGGACGGCGATGAGCAGTTCTTC,TRBV2,TRBJ2-1,TRBD2,.
CASSESNRLTDTQYF,TGTGCCAGCAGTGAGTCTAACAGGCTCACAGATACGCAGTATTTT,TRBV6-1,TRBJ2-3,.,.
CASSRRTSGGGETQYF,TGTGCCAGCAGCCGTCGGACTAGCGGGGGTGGGGAGACCCAGTACTTC,TRBV5-4,TRBJ2-5,TRBD2,.
CASSLRDRSTDTQYF,TGCGCCAGCAGCTTGAGGGACAGAAGCACAGATACGCAGTATTTT,TRBV5-1,TRBJ2-3,TRBD1,once
CLRGGQGTEAFF,TGTTTACGCGGTGGACAGGGCACTGAAGCTTTCTTT,TRBV9,TRBJ1-1,TRBD1,.
CASSSDRGGSDTEAFF,TGTGCCAGCAGCTCCGACAGGGGCGGGTCGGACACTGAAGCTTTCTTT,TRBV7-9,TRBJ1-1,TRBD1,.
CASSERGFQNYGYTF,TGTGCCAGCAGTGAAAGGGGATTCCAGAACTATGGCTACACCTTC,TRBV6-1,TRBJ1-2,.,.
CASSQQGAPRDEQYF,TGTGCCAGCAGCCAACAGGGAGCCCCTCGGGACGAGCAGTACTTC,TRBV6-1,TRBJ2-7,.,.
CAWSPEIGDEQFF,TGTGCCTGGAGTCCCGAAATAGGGGATGAGCAGTTCTTC,TRBV30,TRBJ2-1,.,.
CASSSDGGAGTDTQYF,TGTGCCAGCAGCTCGGATGGGGGGGCTGGCACAGATACGCAGTATTTT,TRBV13,TRBJ2-3,.,.
CASSHGQGNTEAFF,TGCGCCAGCAGCCACGGACAAGGGAACACTGAAGCTTTCTTT,TRBV5-1,TRBJ1-1,.,.
CASSMGLRRDEQYF,TGTGCCAGTAGTATGGGACTGCGTAGAGACGAGCAGTACTTC,TRBV19,TRBJ2-7,.,.
CAWSESVNEQFF,TGTGCCTGGAGTGAATCGGTTAATGAGCAGTTCTTC,TRBV30,TRBJ2-1,.,.
CASSEQGWDSPLHF,TGTGCCAGCAGCGAACAGGGGTGGGATTCACCCCTCCACTTT,TRBV7-3,TRBJ1-6,TRBD1,.
CASRPLGLTWDDYTF,TGCGCCAGCAGACCTTTGGGACTGACCTGGGATGACTACACCTTC,TRBV4-1,TRBJ1-2,.,.
CASSLTGVGIGELFF,TGCGCCAGCAGCTTGACAGGGGTCGGAATCGGGGAGCTGTTTTTT,TRBV5-1,TRBJ2-2,TRBD1,.
CASSLLNSPLHF,TGTGCCAGCAGTTTATTAAATTCACCCCTCCACTTT,TRBV27,TRBJ1-6,.,.
CASSLNAQGVDTQYF,TGCGCCAGCAGCCTAAATGCCCAGGGTGTTGATACGCAGTATTTT,TRBV4-1,TRBJ2-3,.,once
CASSFLGQEGYGYTF,TGTGCCAGCAGCTTCCTGGGACAGGAGGGTTATGGCTACACCTTC,TRBV5-6,TRBJ1-2,TRBD1,.
CASSSDRRGYTF,TGCGCCAGCAGCTCCGACAGGAGGGGCTACACCTTC,TRBV5-1,TRBJ1-2,.,.
CASSQRTGWAYEQYF,TGTGCCAGCAGCCAGAGGACAGGGTGGGCCTACGAGCAGTACTTC,TRBV14,TRBJ2-7,TRBD1,.
CASSLSTGYGGDTQYF,TGTGCCAGCAGCTTAAGCACAGGCTACGGTGGAGATACGCAGTATTTT,TRBV7-3,TRBJ2-3,.,once
CASSLRGNNQPQHF,TGTGCCAGCAGCTTGCGGGGGAACAATCAGCCCCAGCATTTT,TRBV5-4,TRBJ1-5,.,.
CASSDGTFENTEAFF,TGTGCCAGCAGCGACGGGACATTCGAAAACACTGAAGCTTTCTTT,TRBV5-4,TRBJ1-1,.,.
CASSEIRGGSPLHF,TGTGCCAGCAGTGAAATCAGGGGTGGGTCACCCCTCCACTTT,TRBV2,TRBJ1-6,.,.
CASSSGLGGQETQYF,TGTGCCAGCAGCTCTGGACTAGGAGGCCAAGAGACCCAGTACTTC,TRBV9,TRBJ2-5,TRBD2,.
CASSYSVASGNTIYF,TGTGCCAGCAGTTACTCGGTGGCCTCTGGAAACACCATATATTTT,TRBV6-5,TRBJ1-3,.,.
CATRTGSYSYEQYF,TGTGCCACCAGGACAGGGTCTTACTCCTACGAGCAGTACTTC,TRBV2,TRBJ2-7,TRBD1,.
CASSQVGPGNEKLFF,TGCGCCAGCAGCCAAGTTGGCCCGGGTAATGAAAAACTGTTTTTT,TRBV4-3,TRBJ1-4,.,.
CASSPAYEQYF,TGTGCCAGCAGCCCAGCCTACGAGCAGTACTTC,TRBV7-9,TRBJ2-7,.,.
CASSQVLGGVGNTIYF,TGTGCCAGCAGCCAAGTATTAGGGGGTGTTGGAAACACCATATATTTT,TRBV4-2,TRBJ1-3,.,.
CASSLGGFNQPQHF,TGTGCCAGCAGCTTAGGAGGGTTCAATCAGCCCCAGCATTTT,TRBV7-3,TRBJ1-5,.,few
CAIAQGAGANVLTF,TGTGCCATCGCACAGGGAGCAGGGGCCAACGTCCTGACTTTC,TRBV10-3,TRBJ2-6,.,.
CASSYSSSGGLHEQFF,TGTGCCAGCAGTTACTCGTCGAGCGGGGGCCTCCATGAGCAGTTCTTC,TRBV6-5,TRBJ2-1,TRBD2,.
CASSRGIGRDIQYF,TGCGCCAGCAGCCGGGGGATAGGGAGGGACATTCAGTACTTC,TRBV5-1,TRBJ2-4,TRBD2,.
CASSTGWAEAFF,TGTGCCAGCAGCACAGGGTGGGCTGAAGCTTTCTTT,TRBV11-2,TRBJ1-1,.,.
CASSLGSGKLKSSTDTQYF,TGTGCCAGCAGCTTAGGTAGCGGGAAACTAAAATCGAGCACAGATACGCAGTATTTT,TRBV13,TRBJ2-3,TRBD2,.
CASSPSPGASEQYF,TGTGCCAGCTCACCAAGTCCAGGGGCGAGTGAGCAGTACTTC,TRBV18,TRBJ2-7,.,.
CRGGAPANYGYTF,TGCAGGGGGGGGGCTCCAGCTAACTATGGCTACACCTTC,TRBV29-1,TRBJ1-2,.,.
CASSLTRNTEAFF,TGTGCCAGCAGCTTGACACGGAACACTGAAGCTTTCTTT,TRBV7-3,TRBJ1-1,.,.
CASSPGTGEYEQYF,TGTGCCAGCTCACCCGGGACAGGGGAATACGAGCAGTACTTC,TRBV18,TRBJ2-7,TRBD1,.
CAISDWAYGYTF,TGTGCCATCAGTGATTGGGCCTATGGCTACACCTTC,TRBV10-3,TRBJ1-2,.,few
CASSPPRGQETQYF,TGTGCCAGCAGTCCGCCCCGGGGCCAAGAGACCCAGTACTTC,TRBV27,TRBJ2-5,.,.
CASSLQTGTNTGELFF,TGTGCCAGCAGCCTACAAACAGGGACGAACACCGGGGAGCTGTTTTTT,TRBV7-6,TRBJ2-2,.,.